This T cell receptor beta chain was recorded in a study of T cells after yellow fever vaccination. Study-level information: Preparation of fractions with low cell numbers was performed using SMART-Seq v4 Ultra Low Input. Overall study results and limits: Subsequent booster samples again held most clones from primary vaccination (less than 98% CD4, nearly 90% CD8). FACS-sorted repertoires could harbor abundant contaminating bulk-population clonotypes.

This clonotype has a count of ten or more. Its antigen is unknown. The CDR3 is made up of 14 amino acids. Germline V CDR1 and CDR2: SGHKS, YYEKEE (reference sequence). V was trimmed by 5 bases and J by 1 base, leaving 12 bases between them. One entry per CDR3 protein, called by TCRdb with MiXCR from the 5' RACE reads. The table lists 250,000 to 350,000 distinct CDR3 sequences, around 7% of them singletons, with roughly a sixth in the top ten. This sequence was found in a man aged 18 to 29 who received the YFV17D yellow fever vaccine. V gene TRBV5-5 combines with J gene TRBJ1-1, with D possibly being TRBD1 (5 bases). Here the sequenced sample was PBMCs, taken about 41 days after the first yellow fever vaccination. Written as DNA, the CDR3 is TGTGCCAGCAGTCCGGGACGGGGGAACACTGAAGCTTTCTTT. Residues: CASSPGRGNTEAFF. The full variable domain, with the rest looked up from reference TRBV5-5 and TRBJ1-1, is DAGVTQSPTHLIKTRGQQVTLRCSPISGHKSVSWYQQVLGQGPQFIFQYYEKEERGRGNFPDRFSARQFPNYSSELNVNALLLGDSALYLCASSPGRGNTEAFFGQGTRLTVV.